These 25 T cell receptor beta chains were sequenced from one sample in a study of blood T cell repertoires in COVID-19. Some clones are missing from TCRdb's copy, which holds only in-frame ones; the method was immunoSEQ multiplex PCR. The table lists roughly 220,000 clones, about 86% of them singletons. Sequencing was done on a sample of PBMCs or T cells enriched from blood (not recorded which). The receptors were sampled from a woman between 50 and 59 years old with acute COVID-19.

This chain connects TRBV6-4 to TRBJ2-2; 9 bases align to TRBD2. CDR1 and CDR2 from the germline V gene are MRHNA and SNTAGT. V was pared by 4 bases and J by 6 bases, with 15 bases of the junction left unmatched. CDR3 length equals 18 residues. The CDR3, as DNA: TGTGCCAGCAGTGCCGCTCCGGGACTAGCATCTCCAGCCGGGGAGCTGTTTTTT. Protein: CASSAAPGLASPAGELFF.

The count of this clone is one. The J gene is TRBJ1-5, the V gene TRBV7-2; D unclear. This CDR3 comprises 15 residues. Trimming removed 0 bases from V and 2 bases from J, with 8 bases in between. The germline CDR1 and CDR2 sequences are SGHTA and FQGNSA. The CDR3 here is CASSLAIGGNQPQHF. The CDR3 DNA follows: TGTGCCAGCAGCTTAGCGATCGGAGGCAATCAGCCCCAGCATTTT. Supplemented by reference TRBV7-2 and TRBJ1-5, the full variable domain reads GAGVSQSPSNKVTEKGKDVELRCDPISGHTALYWYRQSLGQGLEFLIYFQGNSAPDKSGLPSDRFSAERTGGSVSTLTIQRTQQEDSAVYLCASSLAIGGNQPQHFGDGTRLSIL.

The chain uses TRBV28 and TRBJ2-2; TRBD2 matches at 7 bases. This CDR3 spans 16 amino acids. Germline V lookup: CDR1 MDHEN, CDR2 SYDVKM. The V gene end was trimmed by 3 bases and the J gene end by 3 bases; junction bases not matched to a gene: 7. The CDR3 DNA sequence: TGTGCCAGCAGTTTGAGGAAAGGGAGGGACACCGGGGAGCTGTTTTTT. It encodes CASSLRKGRDTGELFF.

The chain combines TRBV9 with TRBJ2-7; TRBD2 might be the D (6 bases). Germline-derived CDR1 and CDR2 are SGDLS and YYNGEE. This CDR3 is built from 15 residues. V lost 0 bases and J lost 4, with 14 bases in between. CDR3 amino acids: CASSVGGTFSYEQYF. The CDR3 DNA is TGTGCCAGCAGCGTAGGGGGGACTTTCTCGTACGAGCAGTACTTC.

The chain joins TRBV18 to TRBJ2-1; the D gene is possibly TRBD2 (6 bases). V shed 3 bases and J shed 6 bases, with 15 bases lying between them. The germline gives CDR1 KGHSH, CDR2 LQKENI. The CDR3 is 15 amino acids. Written as DNA, the CDR3 is TGTGCCAGCTCACCGGGCGGGACCTCCCTCAATGAGCAGTTCTTC. This encodes CASSPGGTSLNEQFF.

About this clone itself: The sample holds other DNA sequences that translate to the same CDR3. The chain uses TRBV27 and TRBJ2-1, with D perhaps TRBD2 (6 bases). The length of the CDR3 is 15 residues. Germline CDR1 reads MNHEY; CDR2 reads SMNVEV (reference sequence). Trimming removed 3 bases from V and 2 bases from J, with 11 bases in between. The CDR3 coding sequence is TGTGCCAGCAGTTTGTCCGGGAGTCCCTACAATGAGCAGTTCTTC. This encodes CASSLSGSPYNEQFF.

The J gene is TRBJ2-7, the V gene TRBV19; unclear D gene. The V gene's germline CDR1 is LNHDA and CDR2 SQIVND (reference sequence). There are 14 residues in the CDR3. V gave up 3 bases and J gave up 2 bases, with 11 bases separating them. The CDR3 nucleotides read TGTGCCAGTAGTATTACTGTCGGTACCTACGAGCAGTACTTC. Amino acids: CASSITVGTYEQYF.

The chain has TRBV24-1 and TRBJ2-1, with 8 bases fitting TRBD2. The germline CDR1 and CDR2 sequences are KGHDR and SFDVKD. The CDR3 totals 15 residues. With 3 bases clipped from V and 8 bases from J, the junction kept 8 bases outside the gene matches. As DNA, the CDR3 is TGTGCCACCAGTGATAGGAGCGGGAGAAGGGATGAGCAGTTCTTC. This encodes CATSDRSGRRDEQFF.

The chain is built from TRBV6-2 or TRBV6-3 and TRBJ2-1; 12 bases align to TRBD2. The ends lost 0 bases at V and 7 bases at J; junction bases unmatched: 19. CDR3 length: 21 amino acids. Germline assignment: CDR1 MNHEY and CDR2 SVGEGT. This CDR3 reads CASSYSITQTPSGRVRNEQFF. For the CDR3, the DNA is TGTGCCAGCAGTTACTCGATAACCCAAACGCCTAGCGGGAGGGTAAGGAATGAGCAGTTCTTC.

CDR3 loop: CASSSTANTGELFF. The CDR3 nucleotides read TGCGCCAGCAGCTCTACAGCGAACACCGGGGAGCTGTTTTTT. The chain combines TRBV5-1 with TRBJ2-2; D is ambiguous. The CDR3 is made up of 14 amino acids. The ends were cut back, 3 bases at V and 0 bases at J, with 6 bases in the middle. The germline V gene has CDR1 SGHRS and CDR2 YFSETQ.

The chain has TRBV5-1 and TRBJ1-2; 9 positions match TRBD1. Germline-derived CDR1 and CDR2 are SGHRS and YFSETQ. CDR3 size: 15 residues. Unmatched junction bases numbered 13, after V lost 5 bases and J lost 8 bases. CDR3: CASRSLTGGVWGYTF. Here the CDR3 DNA reads TGCGCCAGCAGATCGCTTACAGGGGGCGTTTGGGGCTACACCTTC.

The chain carries TRBV4-1 and TRBJ2-3, with 7 bases that match TRBD1. This CDR3 has 18 amino acids. J was trimmed by 0 bases and V by 0 bases; bases with no gene match: 9. The germline gives CDR1 MGHRA, CDR2 YSYEKL. CDR3 region: CASSQDWPGTASTDTQYF. The CDR3 DNA reads TGCGCCAGCAGCCAAGATTGGCCCGGGACAGCGAGCACAGATACGCAGTATTTT.

The V and J genes are TRBV28 and TRBJ2-1, with TRBD1 identical over 8 bases. Losses at the gene ends were 6 bases for V and 1 base for J; bases not matched to a gene: 5. The CDR3 runs to 15 residues. Germline assignment: CDR1 MDHEN and CDR2 SYDVKM. CDR3 sequence: CASRAGGISYNEQFF. The CDR3 coding sequence is TGTGCCAGCAGAGCAGGGGGCATTTCCTACAATGAGCAGTTCTTC.

V usage is TRBV5-1 and J usage is TRBJ1-1; D call uncertain. Per the germline V gene, CDR1 is SGHRS and CDR2 is YFSETQ. The CDR3 length is 15 residues. Trimming took off 3 bases at V and 0 bases at J, with 12 bases between the two ends. This chain's CDR3 is CASSWANGMNTEAFF. CDR3 DNA: TGCGCCAGCAGCTGGGCGAACGGCATGAACACTGAAGCTTTCTTT.

Only one count was recorded for this clone. This chain links TRBV7-9 with TRBJ1-5; 8 bases map to TRBD1. Germline loops: CDR1 SEHNR, CDR2 FQNEAQ (reference sequence). Trimming took 3 bases from V and 4 from J; bases not matched to a gene: 5. The CDR3 sequence is 15 residues long. CDR3 DNA: TGTGCCAGCAGCTTGGGGGACAGGACAAATCAGCCCCAGCATTTT. This codes for CASSLGDRTNQPQHF.

The chain is built from TRBV24-1 and TRBJ2-5; D may be TRBD2 (5 bases). V was cut by 7 bases and J by 1 base, with 15 bases left in between. CDR1 is KGHDR, CDR2 SFDVKD, per germline. The CDR3 is 15 residues long. CDR3 region: CATRDGGAAQETQYF. DNA of the CDR3: TGTGCCACCAGAGATGGCGGAGCGGCCCAAGAGACCCAGTACTTC.

This chain connects TRBV2 to TRBJ1-4; 9 bases align to TRBD1. The germline V gene has CDR1 SNHLY and CDR2 FYNNEI. J was trimmed by 10 bases and V by 7 bases; bases with no gene match: 10. The CDR3 is 14 residues long. CDR3 DNA sequence: TGTGCCAGCAACCAACCGGGACAGGGTGGAAAACTGTTTTTT. Translated: CASNQPGQGGKLFF.

CDR3 DNA: TGCGCCAGCAGCTGGGACAGAAACTACGAGCAGTACTTC. It encodes CASSWDRNYEQYF. The chain carries TRBV5-1 and TRBJ2-7, with TRBD1 matching over 7 bases. Germline V lookup: CDR1 SGHRS, CDR2 YFSETQ. The CDR3 spans 13 residues. V was pared by 3 bases and J by 3 bases, with 3 bases of the junction left unmatched.

The chain carries TRBV5-4 and TRBJ2-5; 11 positions match TRBD2. CDR1 SGHNT and CDR2 YYREEE come from the germline V gene (reference sequence). The CDR3 totals 15 residues. Trimming took 1 base from V and 2 from J; bases not matched to a gene: 1. The CDR3 coding sequence is TGTGCCAGCAGCTTGCGGACTAGCGGGCAAGAGACCCAGTACTTC. The encoded protein is CASSLRTSGQETQYF.

The chain recombines TRBV15 with TRBJ1-1; D is perhaps TRBD1 (6 bases). The V end was cut by 4 bases, the J end by 4 bases, with 10 bases between. CDR3 length: 13 residues. Germline-derived CDR1 and CDR2 are LNHNV and YYDKDF (reference sequence). CDR3 residues: CATSTRQATEAFF. DNA of the CDR3: TGTGCCACCAGCACCAGACAGGCCACTGAAGCTTTCTTT.

V gene TRBV12-5 combines with J gene TRBJ2-2; maybe TRBD2 (6 bases). The CDR3 totals 16 residues. Trimming stripped 6 bases from V and 3 bases from J, with 17 bases between. Germline V gene sequence: CDR1 LGHNT, CDR2 FRNRAP. The CDR3 sequence is CASGRDLGEDTGELFF. The CDR3 bases are TGTGCTAGTGGCCGGGACCTGGGGGAGGACACCGGGGAGCTGTTTTTT.

This rearrangement joins TRBV7-3 to TRBJ2-3; D is possibly TRBD1 (6 bases). Germline V gives CDR1 SGHTA, CDR2 FQGTGA. The CDR3 extends over 15 amino acids. The V gene lost 2 bases and the J gene lost 1 base, with 10 bases spanning the gap. The CDR3 DNA is TGTGCCAGCAGCTTATCAGGGGCGGGCACAGATACGCAGTATTTT. Amino acid sequence: CASSLSGAGTDTQYF.

This clone was seen only a few times. The chain combines TRBV7-9 with TRBJ1-2, with a tentative D call TRBD1 (6 bases). V lost 5 bases, J lost 0 bases, and 16 bases lay in between. The CDR3 has 16 residues. Germline CDR1 and CDR2: SEHNR and FQNEAQ (reference sequence). CDR3 coding DNA: TGTGCCAGCAGCCCGGGATGGGACATCCCTAACTATGGCTACACCTTC. Amino acid sequence: CASSPGWDIPNYGYTF.

The chain recombines TRBV7-2 with TRBJ1-5, with 7 bases matching TRBD1. The CDR3 runs 15 residues. J lost 7 bases, V lost 5 bases, and 11 bases had no gene match. The germline V gene encodes CDR1 SGHTA and CDR2 FQGNSA. The CDR3 bases are TGTGCCAGCAGCCGCACAGGGGACGCACGACAGCCCCAGCATTTT. This encodes CASSRTGDARQPQHF.

This rearrangement joins TRBV19 to TRBJ1-2; possibly TRBD1 for D (5 bases). The CDR3 has 14 amino acids. CDR1 and CDR2 (germline): LNHDA, SQIVND (reference sequence). V lost 7 bases and J 2 bases, leaving 14 bases between the germline ends. The CDR3 is CASTTGDRNYGYTF. Here the CDR3 DNA reads TGTGCCAGTACCACCGGCGACAGAAACTATGGCTACACCTTC.